This TCR beta chain was identified during a study of human T cells and chemical hapten exposure. Study-level background: Per-sample TCR yield variation was attributed mainly to small pooled library volume differences. Study-level findings and limits: The number of TCRs above 1 in 1000 frequency did not change after DPC sensitization.

Library preparation tagged each individual cDNA molecule with a unique molecular identifier. Authors' data handling: TCRs per sample had a median of around 96,000 and ranged from roughly 23,224 to 700,000. TCRdb called the 5' RACE reads again in MiXCR, with one record for every CDR3 protein. For this entry, the V and J calls and clone size follow TCRdb and not the study's own pipeline. Seen here are 81,000 or so distinct CDR3 sequences, 6% to 8.5% observed once, and the top ten hold under 2.5%. This clonotype was detected a few times. Antigen unknown. Total RNA was extracted from unfractionated whole blood. The receptor was derived from a male donor in good health.

The CDR3 DNA sequence: TGTGCCAGCAGCCACTTGACTAGCGGGAGGAACACCGGGGAGCTGTTTTTT. Translation: CASSHLTSGRNTGELFF. V gene TRBV16 combines with J gene TRBJ2-2; 12 bases are shared with TRBD2. The germline gives CDR1 KGHSY, CDR2 FQNENV. V shed 3 bases, J shed 1 base, and the junction held 3 bases outside the gene matches. The CDR3 is 17 amino acids.